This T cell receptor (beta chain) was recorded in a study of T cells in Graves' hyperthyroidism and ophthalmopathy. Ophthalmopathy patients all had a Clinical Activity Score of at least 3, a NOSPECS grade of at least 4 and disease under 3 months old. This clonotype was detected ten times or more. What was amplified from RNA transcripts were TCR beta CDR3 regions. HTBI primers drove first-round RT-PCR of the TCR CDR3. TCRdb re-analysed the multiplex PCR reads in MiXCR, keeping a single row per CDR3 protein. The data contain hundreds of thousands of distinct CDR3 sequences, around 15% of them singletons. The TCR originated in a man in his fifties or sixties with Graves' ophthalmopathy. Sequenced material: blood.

CDR3 loop: CASGLPPGLNSYEQYF. For the CDR3, the DNA is TGTGCTAGTGGTTTGCCCCCGGGACTAAACTCCTACGAGCAGTACTTC. The chain recombines TRBV12-5 with TRBJ2-7; 7 bases agree with TRBD2. Germline assignment: CDR1 LGHNT and CDR2 FRNRAP. V shed 2 bases, J shed 0 bases, and the junction held 7 bases outside the gene matches. The CDR3 contains 16 residues.